Each of the 20 T cell receptor beta chains below was sequenced from the same sample in a study of cytomegalovirus exposure and HLA in healthy donors. Assay: immunoSEQ multiplex PCR; the TCRdb copy retains only in-frame clones and omits some. Here the sample spans approximately 62,000 clones, around 92% being singletons. What was sequenced was PBMCs. The receptors originated from a young woman in good health and CMV-seronegative.

The chain employs TRBV29-1 and TRBJ2-2; D is possibly TRBD2 (5 bases). CDR1 and CDR2 from the germline V gene are SQVTM and ANQGSEA. Trimming cost V 8 bases and J 6 bases, with 10 bases left between them. The CDR3 is made up of 11 amino acids. In DNA, the CDR3 is TGCAGCTTGGAGGTAGCCGGGGAGCTGTTTTTT. Encoded protein: CSLEVAGELFF.

V is TRBV11-1 and J is TRBJ2-2, with 7 bases identical to TRBD2. V was pared by 3 bases and J by 6 bases, with 1 base of the junction left unmatched. Germline V gives CDR1 SGHAT, CDR2 FQDESV (reference sequence). This CDR3 region has 13 residues. In DNA form, the CDR3 reads TGTGCCAGCAGCTTGGGGGGGGCCGGGGAGCTGTTTTTT. This sequence encodes CASSLGGAGELFF. Variable domain in full (rest from reference TRBV11-1 and TRBJ2-2): EAEVAQSPRYKITEKSQAVAFWCDPISGHATLYWYRQILGQGPELLVQFQDESVVDDSQLPKDRFSAERLKGVDSTLKIQPAELGDSAMYLCASSLGGAGELFFGEGSRLTVL.

The chain uses TRBV18 and TRBJ2-1; 11 positions agree with TRBD2. CDR1 KGHSH and CDR2 LQKENI come from the germline V gene. The CDR3 spans 15 residues. V trimming: 2 bases; J trimming: 7 bases; junction bases outside the gene matches: 4. CDR3 amino acids: CASSPIAGGNNEQFF. Written as DNA, the CDR3 is TGTGCCAGCTCACCAATAGCGGGAGGGAATAATGAGCAGTTCTTC. The full variable domain, completed using reference TRBV18 and TRBJ2-1, is NAGVMQNPRHLVRRRGQEARLRCSPMKGHSHVYWYRQLPEEGLKFMVYLQKENIIDESGMPKERFSAEFPKEGPSILRIQQVVRGDSAAYFCASSPIAGGNNEQFFGPGTRLTVL.

The chain links TRBV18 to TRBJ2-1; 7 bases fit TRBD2. CDR1 is KGHSH, CDR2 LQKENI, per germline. The trim removed 4 bases at V and 5 bases at J, leaving 8 bases unmatched. The length of the CDR3 is 15 residues. This chain's CDR3 is CASSRPGLPNNEQFF. The CDR3 nucleotides are TGTGCCAGCTCACGACCGGGACTACCTAACAATGAGCAGTTCTTC. The full variable domain, rest sourced from reference TRBV18 and TRBJ2-1, is NAGVMQNPRHLVRRRGQEARLRCSPMKGHSHVYWYRQLPEEGLKFMVYLQKENIIDESGMPKERFSAEFPKEGPSILRIQQVVRGDSAAYFCASSRPGLPNNEQFFGPGTRLTVL.

CDR3 sequence reads: CASSARGQENNYGYTF. CDR3 nucleotides: TGTGCCAGCAGCGCCCGGGGACAGGAAAATAACTATGGCTACACCTTC. The chain couples TRBV9 to TRBJ1-2, with 8 nucleotides matching TRBD1. The V gene end was trimmed by 3 bases and the J gene end by 1 base; junction bases not matched to a gene: 8. Per the germline V gene, CDR1 is SGDLS and CDR2 is YYNGEE. The CDR3 loop spans 16 amino acids.

This chain connects TRBV19 to TRBJ1-4, with TRBD1 identical over 7 bases. CDR1 LNHDA and CDR2 SQIVND come from the germline V gene (reference sequence). With V trimmed by 3 bases and J by 3 bases, 4 bases remained unmatched. This CDR3 comprises 15 residues. For the CDR3, the DNA is TGTGCCAGTAGTATGGGGGGACAGCCTAATGAAAAACTGTTTTTT. Residues: CASSMGGQPNEKLFF. Variable domain in full (rest from reference TRBV19 and TRBJ1-4): DGGITQSPKYLFRKEGQNVTLSCEQNLNHDAMYWYRQDPGQGLRLIYYSQIVNDFQKGDIAEGYSVSREKKESFPLTVTSAQKNPTAFYLCASSMGGQPNEKLFFGSGTQLSVL.

The rearrangement links TRBV5-4 to TRBJ2-2; TRBD1 is a possible D gene (5 bases). Germline lookup yields CDR1 SGHNT and CDR2 YYREEE (reference sequence). CDR3 length: 15 amino acids. Trimming left V 4 bases short and J 0 bases short, with 10 bases between. CDR3 region: CASSPTAANTGELFF. DNA for the CDR3: TGTGCCAGCAGCCCGACAGCTGCGAACACCGGGGAGCTGTTTTTT.

The chain combines TRBV27 with TRBJ1-5; D is undetermined. CDR1 is MNHEY, CDR2 SMNVEV, per germline (reference sequence). This CDR3 has 15 residues. V was cut by 3 bases and J by 0 bases, with 9 bases left in between. The CDR3 region is CASSFRGGSNQPQHF. The CDR3 nucleotides read TGTGCCAGCAGTTTTCGCGGCGGTAGCAATCAGCCCCAGCATTTT.

The J gene is TRBJ2-3, the V gene TRBV7-8; the match to TRBD2 covers 11 bases. CDR1 and CDR2 (germline): SGHVS, FQNEAQ. CDR3 size: 15 residues. Trimming removed 8 bases from V and 8 bases from J; junction bases left unmatched: 12. Here the CDR3 reads CASYHSGGAGLTQYF. CDR3 DNA: TGTGCCAGCTACCATAGCGGGGGGGCCGGGCTTACGCAGTATTTT.

V gene TRBV27 combines with J gene TRBJ2-3; 10 nucleotides agree with TRBD2. Germline CDR1 MNHEY, CDR2 SMNVEV (reference sequence). This CDR3 region has 16 residues. V dropped 4 bases and J dropped 2; count of bases not matched to a gene: 6. Here the CDR3 reads CASSSPTSGYTDTQYF. The CDR3 DNA reads TGTGCCAGCAGTTCCCCGACTAGCGGGTACACAGATACGCAGTATTTT.

The rearrangement links TRBV28 to TRBJ2-6; no firm D call. The CDR3 runs 16 residues. Per germline, CDR1 MDHEN and CDR2 SYDVKM. The V gene lost 3 bases and the J gene lost 0 bases, with 9 bases spanning the gap. The CDR3: CASSFSHYSGANVLTF. DNA of the CDR3: TGTGCCAGCAGTTTTTCTCACTACTCTGGGGCCAACGTCCTGACTTTC.

V gene TRBV25-1 combines with J gene TRBJ1-2; 10 nucleotides match TRBD1. V gave up 4 bases and J gave up 0 bases; unmatched junction bases: 11. The CDR3 consists of 18 residues. Germline CDR1 MGHDK, CDR2 SYGVNS. CDR3: CASSAHSGQGDSNYGYTF. The CDR3 nucleotides read TGTGCCAGCAGTGCGCATTCCGGACAGGGGGACTCTAACTATGGCTACACCTTC.

This chain links TRBV7-9 with TRBJ1-3, with D uncertain. The CDR3 is 14 amino acids. Germline V gives CDR1 SEHNR, CDR2 FQNEAQ (reference sequence). V lost 3 bases and J lost 4, with 10 bases in between. CDR3 DNA sequence: TGTGCCAGCAGCTTTGAACTTTCGGGAAACACCATATATTTT. This gives the protein CASSFELSGNTIYF.

The chain couples TRBV5-1 to TRBJ1-2, with 8 bases matching TRBD1. Looked up from germline, CDR1 is SGHRS and CDR2 is YFSETQ. V dropped 4 bases and J dropped 6; count of bases not matched to a gene: 11. The CDR3 loop spans 15 amino acids. In DNA form, the CDR3 reads TGCGCCAGCAGCCCTGGGACAGGAGAAAGCGATGGCTACACCTTC. Translating it yields CASSPGTGESDGYTF.

This sequence joins TRBV6-6 and TRBJ1-5; 11 bases match TRBD1. The CDR3 extends over 15 amino acids. Germline lookup yields CDR1 MNHNY and CDR2 SVGAGI (reference sequence). Trimming at V came to 7 bases and at J to 3 bases, leaving 5 bases not matched to a gene. The CDR3 loop reads CASNTGQGDNQPQHF. In DNA form, the CDR3 reads TGTGCCAGCAACACGGGACAGGGGGACAATCAGCCCCAGCATTTT.

The chain couples TRBV9 to TRBJ2-1, with D perhaps matching TRBD2 (5 bases). Germline V gene lookup returns CDR1 SGDLS and CDR2 YYNGEE. CDR3 size: 12 residues. Trimming cost V 3 bases and J 6 bases, with 7 bases left between them. CDR3 in DNA: TGTGCCAGCAGCGGTACTAGCAATGAGCAGTTCTTC. Its protein is CASSGTSNEQFF.

V gene TRBV4-3 combines with J gene TRBJ2-1, with 10 bases aligning to TRBD2. The CDR3 is made up of 17 amino acids. The V gene end was trimmed by 0 bases and the J gene end by 9 bases; junction bases not matched to a gene: 11. Germline assignment: CDR1 LGHNA and CDR2 YSLEER. The CDR3 region is CASSQEPPSGRAGEQFF. CDR3 in DNA: TGCGCCAGCAGCCAAGAGCCCCCCAGCGGGAGGGCCGGTGAGCAGTTCTTC.

This clone was observed a single time. The CDR3 loop reads CASNPQAGAGSGANVLTF. The CDR3 DNA sequence: TGCGCCAGCAACCCCCAGGCAGGGGCGGGCTCTGGGGCCAACGTCCTGACTTTC. The rearrangement links TRBV5-1 to TRBJ2-6; D perhaps matches TRBD1 (6 bases). Trimming removed 6 bases from V and 0 bases from J, with 19 bases in between. Germline assignment: CDR1 SGHRS and CDR2 YFSETQ. The CDR3 loop spans 18 amino acids.

This clone was observed once. This chain joins TRBV6-6 and TRBJ2-1; maybe TRBD2 (6 bases). Per germline, CDR1 MNHNY and CDR2 SVGAGI (reference sequence). Trimming pared 6 bases from V and 6 bases from J, leaving 9 bases between. The CDR3 has 12 residues. The CDR3 DNA is TGTGCCAGCAGGCCCGGGGGCAATGAGCAGTTCTTC. This sequence encodes CASRPGGNEQFF.

The chain recombines TRBV6-5 with TRBJ1-1, with no clear D. From germline, CDR1 is MNHEY and CDR2 SVGAGI. The V and J ends lost 5 bases and 14 bases respectively, with 18 bases between them. The CDR3 is 12 amino acids. The CDR3 DNA is TGTGCCAGCAGTCAAGCGGGAGGGCTGGGCTTCTTT. It translates to CASSQAGGLGFF.